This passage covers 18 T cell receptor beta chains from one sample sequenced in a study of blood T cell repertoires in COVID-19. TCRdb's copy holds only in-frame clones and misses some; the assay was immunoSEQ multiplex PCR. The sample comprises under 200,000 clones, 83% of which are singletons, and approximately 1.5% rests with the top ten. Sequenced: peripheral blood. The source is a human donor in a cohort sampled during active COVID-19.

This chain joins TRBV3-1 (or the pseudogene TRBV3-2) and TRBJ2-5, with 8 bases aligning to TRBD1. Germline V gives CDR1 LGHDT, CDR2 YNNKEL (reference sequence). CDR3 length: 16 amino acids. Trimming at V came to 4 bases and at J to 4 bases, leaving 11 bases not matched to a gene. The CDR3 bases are TGTGCCAGCAGCCCCAACCGGCCAGGGGGCAGAGAGACCCAGTACTTC. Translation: CASSPNRPGGRETQYF.

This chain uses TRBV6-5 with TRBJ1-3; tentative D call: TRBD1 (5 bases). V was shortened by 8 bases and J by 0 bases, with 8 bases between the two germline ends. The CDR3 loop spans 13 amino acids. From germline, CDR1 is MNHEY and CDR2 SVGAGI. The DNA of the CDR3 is TGTGCCAGCCTGGGGGGCTCTGGAAACACCATATATTTT. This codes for CASLGGSGNTIYF.

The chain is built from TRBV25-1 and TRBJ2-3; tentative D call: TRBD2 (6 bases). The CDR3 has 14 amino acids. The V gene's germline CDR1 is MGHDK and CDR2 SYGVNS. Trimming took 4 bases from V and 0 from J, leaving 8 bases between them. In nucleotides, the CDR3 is TGTGCCAGCAGTGCAGGGAGGAGCACAGATACGCAGTATTTT. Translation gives CASSAGRSTDTQYF.

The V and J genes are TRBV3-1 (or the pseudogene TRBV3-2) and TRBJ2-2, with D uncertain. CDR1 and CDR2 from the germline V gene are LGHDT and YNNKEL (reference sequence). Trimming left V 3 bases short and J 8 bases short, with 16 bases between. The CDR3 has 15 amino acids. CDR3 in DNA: TGTGCCAGCAGCCATTCAACGGTCTCCGGGGGGGAGCTGTTTTTT. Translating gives CASSHSTVSGGELFF.

Here the CDR3 DNA reads TGTGCCAGCAGCCCCGGGGCGGGAGAAGGGAGTACGCAGTATTTT. Protein: CASSPGAGEGSTQYF. The chain combines TRBV28 with TRBJ2-3, with 7 positions matching TRBD2. The CDR3 length is 15 residues. V dropped 6 bases and J dropped 8; count of bases not matched to a gene: 14. Germline CDR1 and CDR2: MDHEN and SYDVKM.

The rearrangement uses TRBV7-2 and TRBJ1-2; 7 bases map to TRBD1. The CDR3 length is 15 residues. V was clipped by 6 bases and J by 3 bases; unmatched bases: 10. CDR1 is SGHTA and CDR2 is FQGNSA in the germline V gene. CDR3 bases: TGTGCCAGCAGTCCCACCGGGACAGCATACTATGGCTACACCTTC. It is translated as CASSPTGTAYYGYTF.

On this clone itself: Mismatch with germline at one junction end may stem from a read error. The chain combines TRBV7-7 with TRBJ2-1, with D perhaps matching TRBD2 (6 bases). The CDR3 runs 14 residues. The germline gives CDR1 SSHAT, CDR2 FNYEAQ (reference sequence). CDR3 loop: CASSTGVQNDEQFF. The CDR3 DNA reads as TGTGCTAGCAGCACGGGGGTTCAGAACGATGAGCAGTTCTTC. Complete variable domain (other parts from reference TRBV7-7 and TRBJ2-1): GAGVSQSPRYKVTKRGQDVTLRCDPISSHATLYWYQQALGQGPEFLTYFNYEAQPDKSGLPSDRFSAERPEGSISTLTIQRTEQRDSAMYRCASSTGVQNDEQFFGPGTRLTVL.

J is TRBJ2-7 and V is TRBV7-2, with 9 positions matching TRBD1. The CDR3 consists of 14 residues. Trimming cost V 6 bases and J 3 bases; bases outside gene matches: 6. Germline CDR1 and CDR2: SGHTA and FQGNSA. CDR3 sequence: CASRYTGGSYEQYF. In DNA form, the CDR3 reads TGTGCCAGCAGATATACAGGGGGCAGCTACGAGCAGTACTTC.

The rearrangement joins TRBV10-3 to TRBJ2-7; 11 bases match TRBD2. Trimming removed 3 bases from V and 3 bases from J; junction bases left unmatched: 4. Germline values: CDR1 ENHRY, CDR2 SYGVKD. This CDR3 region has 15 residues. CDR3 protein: CAISESLAGGYEQYF. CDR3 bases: TGTGCCATCAGTGAATCGCTAGCGGGGGGCTACGAGCAGTACTTC.

The CDR3 DNA follows: TGTGCCAGCAGCCATTCGGGACTTCGACCTTCCTACGAGCAGTACTTC. It specifies CASSHSGLRPSYEQYF. The chain uses TRBV5-6 and TRBJ2-7, with D perhaps TRBD2 (6 bases). The germline gives CDR1 SGHDT, CDR2 YYEEEE. V lost 4 bases, J lost 1 base, and 18 bases lay in between. The CDR3 runs 16 residues. Combining the CDR3 with reference TRBV5-6 and TRBJ2-7 gives the whole variable domain DAGVTQSPTHLIKTRGQQVTLRCSPKSGHDTVSWYQQALGQGPQFIFQYYEEEERQRGNFPDRFSGHQFPNYSSELNVNALLLGDSALYLCASSHSGLRPSYEQYFGPGTRLTVT.

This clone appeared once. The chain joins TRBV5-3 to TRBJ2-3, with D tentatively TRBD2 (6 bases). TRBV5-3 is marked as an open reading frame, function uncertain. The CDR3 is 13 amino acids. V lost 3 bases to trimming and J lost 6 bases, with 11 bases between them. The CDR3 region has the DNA TGTGCCAGAAGCTACCGCGCGGGGGATACGCAGTATTTT. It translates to CARSYRAGDTQYF.

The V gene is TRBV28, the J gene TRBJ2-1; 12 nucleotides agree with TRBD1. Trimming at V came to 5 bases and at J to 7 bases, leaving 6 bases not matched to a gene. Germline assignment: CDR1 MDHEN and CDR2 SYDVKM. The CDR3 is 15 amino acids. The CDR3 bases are TGTGCCAGCAGTCCGGGACAGGGGGCTAGGAATGAGCAGTTCTTC. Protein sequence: CASSPGQGARNEQFF.

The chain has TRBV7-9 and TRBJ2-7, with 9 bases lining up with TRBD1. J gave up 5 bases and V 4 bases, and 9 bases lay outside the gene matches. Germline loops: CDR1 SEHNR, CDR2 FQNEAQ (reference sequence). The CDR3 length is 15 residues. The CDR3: CASSSQGTGSHEQYF. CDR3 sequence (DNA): TGTGCCAGCAGCTCCCAAGGGACAGGGAGCCACGAGCAGTACTTC.

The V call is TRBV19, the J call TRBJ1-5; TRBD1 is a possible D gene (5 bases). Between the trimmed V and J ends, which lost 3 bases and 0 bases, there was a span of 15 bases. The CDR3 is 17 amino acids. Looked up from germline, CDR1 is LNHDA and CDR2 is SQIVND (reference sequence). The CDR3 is CASSIGGGEYSNQPQHF. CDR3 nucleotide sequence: TGTGCCAGTAGTATCGGGGGGGGAGAATATAGCAATCAGCCCCAGCATTTT.

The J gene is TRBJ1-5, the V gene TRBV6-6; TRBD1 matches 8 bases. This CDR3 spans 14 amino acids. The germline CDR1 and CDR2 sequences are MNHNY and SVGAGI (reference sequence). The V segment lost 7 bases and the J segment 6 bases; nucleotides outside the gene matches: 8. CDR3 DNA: TGTGCCAGCACGTCGGCAGGGGGCGTTCAGCCCCAGCATTTT. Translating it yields CASTSAGGVQPQHF.

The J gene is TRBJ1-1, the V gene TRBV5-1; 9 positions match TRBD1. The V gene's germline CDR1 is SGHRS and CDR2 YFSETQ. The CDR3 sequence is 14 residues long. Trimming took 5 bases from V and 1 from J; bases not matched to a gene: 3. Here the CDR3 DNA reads TGCGCCAGCAGGTGGGACAGGGCGAACACTGAAGCTTTCTTT. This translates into CASRWDRANTEAFF.

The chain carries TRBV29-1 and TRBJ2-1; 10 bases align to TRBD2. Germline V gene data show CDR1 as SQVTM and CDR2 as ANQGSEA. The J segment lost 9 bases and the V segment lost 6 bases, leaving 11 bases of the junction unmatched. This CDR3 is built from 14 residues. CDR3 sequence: CSVAPLAGDREQFF. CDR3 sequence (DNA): TGCAGCGTCGCACCCCTAGCGGGAGATCGTGAGCAGTTCTTC.

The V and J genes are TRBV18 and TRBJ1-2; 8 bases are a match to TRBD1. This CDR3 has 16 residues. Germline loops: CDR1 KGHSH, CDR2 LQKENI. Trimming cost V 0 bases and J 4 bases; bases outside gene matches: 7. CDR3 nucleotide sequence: TGTGCCAGCTCACCACCTAGGACAGGGTCGGGCTATGGCTACACCTTC. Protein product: CASSPPRTGSGYGYTF.